The 15 T cell receptor beta chains below were found in one sample sequenced in a study of Graves' ophthalmopathy and Graves' hyperthyroidism. Amplifying from RNA transcripts, the study obtained TCR beta CDR3 regions. HTBI-primed RT-PCR formed the first round, and a multiplex PCR formed the second. TCRdb reprocessed the multiplex PCR reads with MiXCR, giving one entry per CDR3 protein. The sample holds hundreds of thousands of distinct CDR3 sequences, about a fifth seen once. The sequenced sample consisted of peripheral blood. All receptors derive from a young woman with stable Graves' hyperthyroidism. Some clones in this sample may be carry-over from other donors' samples.

The sample holds many counts of this clonotype. This rearrangement joins TRBV30 to TRBJ1-1, with TRBD1 matching 7 bases. V trimming: 5 bases; J trimming: 1 base; junction bases outside the gene matches: 1. The germline V gene encodes CDR1 GTSNPN and CDR2 SVGIG (reference sequence). The CDR3 totals 12 residues. The DNA of the CDR3 is TGTGCCTGGGGGGACAGGAACACTGAAGCTTTCTTT. Encoded protein: CAWGDRNTEAFF.

This rearrangement joins TRBV20-1 to TRBJ2-7, with D perhaps matching TRBD2 (6 bases). CDR1 is DFQATT, CDR2 SNEGSKA, per germline (reference sequence). Trimming left V 5 bases short and J 4 bases short, with 18 bases between. The CDR3 sequence is 14 residues long. The DNA of the CDR3 is TGCAGTGCTCCATGGGCAACCGGGGGTTACGAGCAGTACTTC. Its protein is CSAPWATGGYEQYF.

This clonotype came up a few times. This sequence joins TRBV12-3 or TRBV12-4 and TRBJ2-2; the match to TRBD1 covers 10 bases. This CDR3 is 14 amino acids long. V gave up 5 bases and J gave up 7 bases; unmatched junction bases: 4. The CDR3 bases are TGTGCCAGCAGTGCGGGACAGGGGATCGGGGAGCTGTTTTTT. Its translation is CASSAGQGIGELFF.

This clonotype was seen only once. The chain has TRBV6-1 and TRBJ2-7, with 7 bases that match TRBD1. The CDR3 consists of 15 residues. Germline values: CDR1 MNHNS, CDR2 SASEGT. V dropped 6 bases and J dropped 0; count of bases not matched to a gene: 8. The CDR3 DNA sequence: TGTGCCAGCAGACCTACAGGGGATTCCTCCTACGAGCAGTACTTC. Translation gives CASRPTGDSSYEQYF.

This clonotype has ten or more counts. This chain uses TRBV28 with TRBJ2-7; D may be TRBD2 (5 bases). The CDR3 totals 16 residues. Germline loops: CDR1 MDHEN, CDR2 SYDVKM. The germline V and J ends were trimmed by 0 bases and 3 bases, with 15 bases remaining between them. CDR3 in DNA: TGTGCCAGCAGTTTATGTGCGGGCCTGCTATACTACGAGCAGTACTTC. This encodes CASSLCAGLLYYEQYF. The entire variable domain, with the rest obtained from reference TRBV28 and TRBJ2-7, is as follows: DVKVTQSSRYLVKRTGEKVFLECVQDMDHENMFWYRQDPGLGLRLIYFSYDVKMKEKGDIPEGYSVSREKKERFSLILESASTNQTSMYLCASSLCAGLLYYEQYFGPGTRLTVT.

This clonotype has ten or more counts. The chain joins TRBV3-1 to TRBJ2-5; 8 nucleotides align to TRBD2. V gave up 0 bases and J gave up 4 bases; unmatched junction bases: 4. Germline assignment: CDR1 LGHDT and CDR2 YNNKEL (reference sequence). The CDR3 runs 15 residues. The CDR3 protein is CASSQDLTSGETQYF. The CDR3 DNA reads as TGTGCCAGCAGCCAAGATCTCACTAGCGGAGAGACCCAGTACTTC.

This clonotype came up a few times. The chain is built from TRBV6-1 and TRBJ2-7, with 9 bases lining up with TRBD2. J gave up 5 bases and V 6 bases, and 8 bases lay outside the gene matches. The CDR3 has 14 amino acids. In germline, CDR1 is MNHNS, CDR2 SASEGT. This CDR3 reads CASSLSSGMDEQYF. The CDR3 nucleotides are TGTGCCAGCAGCCTTTCTAGCGGGATGGACGAGCAGTACTTC.

This clonotype was seen many times. The chain couples TRBV6-4 to TRBJ1-2, with 9 positions matching TRBD1. J was trimmed by 5 bases and V by 6 bases; bases with no gene match: 16. The CDR3 sequence is 17 residues long. Germline lookup yields CDR1 MRHNA and CDR2 SNTAGT. CDR3 sequence reads: CASRLGPGQGTSYGYTF. The CDR3 DNA sequence: TGTGCCAGCAGGCTAGGACCGGGACAGGGCACATCGTATGGCTACACCTTC.

With respect to this clonotype: Lacking the conserved final phenylalanine or tryptophan, this CDR3 likely reflects a read error. This chain uses TRBV6-1 with TRBJ1-2, with D possibly matching TRBD1 (6 bases). Per the germline V gene, CDR1 is MNHNS and CDR2 is SASEGT. Trimming removed 9 bases from V and 5 bases from J, with 13 bases in between. The CDR3 is 12 amino acids. The CDR3 nucleotides are TGTGCCAGTAGGGTTGGACAGTATGGCTACACCTAC. Translating it yields CASRVGQYGYTY.

This clonotype was seen repeatedly, ten times or more. The CDR3 nucleotides are TGCAGTGCCGCCACCCGGGCCGCCTACGAGCAGTACTTC. It encodes CSAATRAAYEQYF. This sequence joins TRBV20-1 and TRBJ2-7; D is uncertain. From germline, CDR1 is DFQATT and CDR2 SNEGSKA (reference sequence). The V gene lost 6 bases and the J gene lost 2 bases, with 14 bases spanning the gap. This CDR3 is 13 amino acids long.

This clonotype was picked up a small number of times. The rearrangement uses TRBV30 and TRBJ2-7, with TRBD1 matching 7 bases. There are 14 residues in the CDR3. The germline CDR1 and CDR2 sequences are GTSNPN and SVGIG (reference sequence). The V and J ends lost 2 bases and 4 bases, in that order; junction bases with no gene match: 8. This CDR3 reads CAWSRQGGNYEQYF. Written as DNA, the CDR3 is TGTGCCTGGAGTCGACAGGGTGGGAATTACGAGCAGTACTTC.

This clonotype was counted many times. The genes are TRBV11-2 and TRBJ2-2; D unclear. The CDR3 runs 16 residues. The V end lost 2 bases, the J end lost 1 base, and 11 bases lay between the germline ends. In germline, CDR1 is SGHAT, CDR2 FQNNGV. CDR3 in DNA: TGTGCCAGCAGCTTATATAGTATATTGAACACCGGGGAGCTGTTTTTT. It is translated as CASSLYSILNTGELFF.

This clonotype appeared many times. The V and J genes are TRBV5-1 and TRBJ2-7, with D possibly TRBD1 on 6 matching bases. This CDR3 region has 13 residues. V dropped 4 bases and J dropped 3 bases, with 11 bases sitting between them. Per germline, CDR1 SGHRS and CDR2 YFSETQ. The CDR3 DNA reads as TGCGCCAGCAGCCCGGACAGCCACTACGAGCAGTACTTC. Its protein product is CASSPDSHYEQYF.

This chain's CDR3 is CASSPQGRNTEAFF. CDR3 nucleotides: TGTGCCAGCAGCCCACAGGGGAGGAACACTGAAGCTTTCTTT. This chain uses TRBV3-1 with TRBJ1-1, with 7 bases aligning to TRBD1. Looked up from germline, CDR1 is LGHDT and CDR2 is YNNKEL (reference sequence). This CDR3 is built from 14 residues. V was clipped by 4 bases and J by 1 base; unmatched bases: 3. The full variable domain, rest sourced from reference TRBV3-1 and TRBJ1-1, is DTAVSQTPKYLVTQMGNDKSIKCEQNLGHDTMYWYKQDSKKFLKIMFSYNNKELIINETVPNRFSPKSPDKAHLNLHINSLELGDSAVYFCASSPQGRNTEAFFGQGTRLTVV.

This clonotype occurred a few times. The chain has TRBV6-1 and TRBJ2-5, with D tentatively TRBD2 (5 bases). Trimming left V 7 bases short and J 9 bases short, with 21 bases between. This CDR3 is built from 14 residues. Germline-derived CDR1 and CDR2 are MNHNS and SASEGT. The CDR3 reads CASTNEGPHGAQYF. In DNA form, the CDR3 reads TGTGCCAGCACCAACGAGGGCCCACATGGGGCCCAGTACTTC.